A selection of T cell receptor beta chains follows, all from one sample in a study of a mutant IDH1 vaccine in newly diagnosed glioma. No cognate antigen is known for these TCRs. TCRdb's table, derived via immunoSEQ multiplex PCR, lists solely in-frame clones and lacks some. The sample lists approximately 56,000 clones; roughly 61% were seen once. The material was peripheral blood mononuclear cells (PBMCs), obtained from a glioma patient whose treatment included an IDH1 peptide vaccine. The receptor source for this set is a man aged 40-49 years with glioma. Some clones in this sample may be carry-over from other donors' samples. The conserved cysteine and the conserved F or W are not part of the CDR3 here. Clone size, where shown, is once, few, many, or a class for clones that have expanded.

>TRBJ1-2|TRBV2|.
ASSGIGLRGYT
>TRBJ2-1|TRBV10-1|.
ASSEFHGNEQF
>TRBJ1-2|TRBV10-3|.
AISEARENYGYT
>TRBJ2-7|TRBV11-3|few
ASSLRTGAEYEQY
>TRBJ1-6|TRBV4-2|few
ASSQDREGSPLH
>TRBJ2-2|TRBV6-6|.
ASRGLFTGELF
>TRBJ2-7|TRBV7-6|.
ASSLAPKSRDVRAYEQY
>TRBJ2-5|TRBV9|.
ASSVSGETQY
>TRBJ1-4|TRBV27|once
ASRTTGSNEKLF
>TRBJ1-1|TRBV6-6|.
ASSSGTVNTEAF
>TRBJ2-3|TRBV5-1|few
ASKPTEGYDTQY
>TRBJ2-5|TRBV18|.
ASSLSGGQETQY
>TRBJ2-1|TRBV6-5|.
ASRGAGVSYNEQF
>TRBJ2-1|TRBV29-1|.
SVVGEGAYNEQF
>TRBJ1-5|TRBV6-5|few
ASSLGPNQPQH
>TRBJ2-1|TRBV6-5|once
ASSTGTPKGGQF
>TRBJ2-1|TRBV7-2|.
ASSPGGESNEQF
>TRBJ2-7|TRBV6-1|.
ASSESYQLGYEQY
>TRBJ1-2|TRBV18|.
ASSQTIQGPNYGYT
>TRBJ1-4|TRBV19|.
ASSIMDRVDEKLF
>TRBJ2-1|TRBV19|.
ASRTSGGPYNEQF
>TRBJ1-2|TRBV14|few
ASSQSDRVYYGYT
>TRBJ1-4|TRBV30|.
AWSATAVAEKLF
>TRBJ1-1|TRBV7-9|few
ASEANRNTEAF
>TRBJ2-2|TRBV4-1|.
ASSQDGRGVNTGELF
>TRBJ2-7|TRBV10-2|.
ASKGTGGAYEQY
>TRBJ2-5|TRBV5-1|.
ASSLYPEETQY
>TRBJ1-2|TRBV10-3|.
AISAGGSNYGYT
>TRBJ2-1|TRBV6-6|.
ASSRDWGGAGNEQF
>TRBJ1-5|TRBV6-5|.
ASAEQGRQPQH
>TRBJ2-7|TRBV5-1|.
ASSLGTGWYEQY
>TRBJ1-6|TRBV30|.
ASQTGSLH
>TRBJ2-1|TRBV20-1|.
SAFSSIEQF
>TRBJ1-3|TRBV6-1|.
ASTAGRNTIY
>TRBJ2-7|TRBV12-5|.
ASGLGNSYEQY
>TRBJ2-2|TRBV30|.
AWRPGVNTGELF
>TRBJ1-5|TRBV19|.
ASMAYRAGGLYSNQPQH